One and the same sample provided the 31 T cell receptor beta chains below, sequenced in a study of post-analysis software for immune sequencing data. Study-wide results and limits: Comparison of patients with controls showed about 5 TRBV segments more frequent in patients, TRBV5-6, TRBV5-1 and TRBV20-1 among them.

These receptors' antigens are unknown. Prepared TCR beta cDNA libraries contained unique molecular identifiers. TCRdb itself ran the PCR reads through MiXCR, one entry per CDR3 protein. Among about 380,000 distinct CDR3 sequences listed, about a third were seen once. Sequencing input: blood. These receptors were collected from a girl aged 5-17 years with multiple sclerosis.

The chain has TRBV10-3 and TRBJ1-1, with D hard to call. The CDR3 has 12 residues. Per the germline V gene, CDR1 is ENHRY and CDR2 is SYGVKD. Trimming shortened V by 0 bases and J by 4 bases, and 3 bases separated the two germline ends. This CDR3 is CAISESTTEAFF. The CDR3 coding sequence is TGTGCCATCAGTGAGTCGACCACTGAAGCTTTCTTT.

For the CDR3, the DNA is TGCAGTGCTCAAAAGCGGGGGCCCCTCGGGGAGCAGTACTTC. It specifies CSAQKRGPLGEQYF. V is TRBV20-1 and J is TRBJ2-7; 8 bases align to TRBD2. With V trimmed by 5 bases and J by 7 bases, 13 bases remained unmatched. CDR1 DFQATT and CDR2 SNEGSKA come from the germline V gene (reference sequence). CDR3 size: 14 residues.

The chain is built from TRBV29-1 and TRBJ2-1, with D perhaps matching TRBD2 (6 bases). Looked up from germline, CDR1 is SQVTM and CDR2 is ANQGSEA. Trimming removed 4 bases from V and 1 base from J, with 14 bases in between. The CDR3 is made up of 15 amino acids. The CDR3 sequence: CSVGGVADSYNEQFF. Written as DNA, the CDR3 is TGCAGCGTTGGGGGAGTAGCGGATTCCTACAATGAGCAGTTCTTC.

The rearrangement joins TRBV5-8 to TRBJ2-5, with D uncertain. CDR3 length: 14 amino acids. Deletions cut 5 bases from V and 1 base from J, with 12 bases between. Per germline, CDR1 SGHTS and CDR2 YDEGEE. This CDR3 is CASSYGVGQETQYF. In DNA form, the CDR3 reads TGTGCCAGCAGTTACGGTGTGGGCCAAGAGACCCAGTACTTC.

The chain joins TRBV5-5 to TRBJ2-1, with TRBD2 matching over 8 bases. CDR1 is SGHKS, CDR2 YYEKEE, per germline (reference sequence). V lost 4 bases to trimming and J lost 0 bases; unmatched junction nucleotides: 6. CDR3 length: 16 residues. The CDR3 protein is CASSPGGGYSYNEQFF. CDR3 DNA: TGTGCCAGCAGCCCCGGCGGGGGGTACTCCTACAATGAGCAGTTCTTC.

This clonotype was seen only a few times. The rearrangement links TRBV29-1 to TRBJ2-5, with a tentative D call TRBD2 (5 bases). Germline loops: CDR1 SQVTM, CDR2 ANQGSEA. The CDR3 spans 16 residues. Trimming removed 1 base at V and 4 bases at J, with 19 bases between. CDR3 sequence (DNA): TGCAGCGTTGAAGTAGGGCTGGCACTAGAAATAGAGACCCAGTACTTC. Protein sequence: CSVEVGLALEIETQYF.

The chain recombines TRBV4-2 with TRBJ1-2, with 12 bases fitting TRBD1. The CDR3 sequence is 15 residues long. With V trimmed by 4 bases and J by 8 bases, 8 bases remained unmatched. Germline V gene sequence: CDR1 LGHNA, CDR2 YNFKEQ. The CDR3 is CASSLQGQGAGGYTF. In DNA, the CDR3 is TGTGCCAGCAGCCTACAGGGACAGGGGGCTGGAGGCTACACCTTC.

The CDR3 spells CASSVDPAGPTDTQYF. CDR3 sequence (DNA): TGTGCCAGCAGCGTAGATCCTGCTGGGCCCACAGATACGCAGTATTTT. J is TRBJ2-3 and V is TRBV9; D uncertain. With 0 bases removed from V and 2 bases from J, the gap between germline ends came to 13 bases. The germline CDR1 and CDR2 sequences are SGDLS and YYNGEE. The CDR3 is 16 amino acids.

This clonotype occurred a few times. This rearrangement joins TRBV7-2 to TRBJ2-7; unclear D gene. Trimming cost V 3 bases and J 0 bases, with 9 bases left between them. The CDR3 consists of 14 residues. Germline V gene sequence: CDR1 SGHTA, CDR2 FQGNSA. CDR3 nucleotide sequence: TGTGCCAGCAGCTTTCCGGACGGCTCCTACGAGCAGTACTTC. This codes for CASSFPDGSYEQYF.

A remark on this clonotype: One end of the junction does not line up with germline, which may come from a read error. The CDR3 is CASSLSSGGRTDAQYF. CDR3 DNA: TGTGCCAGCAGTTTGTCCAGCGGGGGGCGCACAGATGCGCAGTATTTT. J is TRBJ2-3 and V is TRBV12-3 or TRBV12-4, with TRBD2 matching 9 bases. This CDR3 is 16 amino acids long.

Concerning this clonotype: This may stem from a read error, because a much larger clone lies one nucleotide away. The chain uses TRBV6-1 and TRBJ2-7; tentative D call: TRBD1 (7 bases). The V gene lost 0 bases and the J gene lost 5 bases, with 17 bases spanning the gap. CDR1 is MNHNS and CDR2 is SASEGT in the germline V gene. The CDR3 totals 16 residues. Written as DNA, the CDR3 is TGTGCCAGCAGTGAAGCCCCGTGGAGGAGGGGGCACGAGCAGTACTTC. It translates to CASSEAPWRRGHEQYF.

This chain links TRBV20-1 with TRBJ2-3; possibly TRBD2 for D (7 bases). This CDR3 spans 15 amino acids. CDR1 and CDR2 (germline): DFQATT, SNEGSKA (reference sequence). Deletions cut 4 bases from V and 3 bases from J, with 17 bases between. This CDR3 is CSANPRGGRTDTQYF. For the CDR3, the DNA is TGCAGTGCTAATCCTCGCGGGGGCAGGACAGATACGCAGTATTTT.

This clonotype has just a few counts. V usage is TRBV10-3 and J usage is TRBJ2-1, with no clear D. This CDR3 has 14 residues. Germline loops: CDR1 ENHRY, CDR2 SYGVKD. V gave up 2 bases and J gave up 2 bases, with 7 bases separating them. The CDR3 nucleotides read TGTGCCATCAGTGAGGAGTCCACCTACAATGAGCAGTTCTTC. Translation gives CAISEESTYNEQFF.

The chain employs TRBV20-1 and TRBJ2-1; a possible D gene is TRBD2 (5 bases). The length of the CDR3 is 15 residues. Germline V gene data show CDR1 as DFQATT and CDR2 as SNEGSKA (reference sequence). With 5 bases removed from V and 0 bases from J, the gap between germline ends came to 14 bases. CDR3: CSARRTYSSYNEQFF. The CDR3 nucleotides are TGCAGTGCTCGGAGGACTTACAGCTCCTACAATGAGCAGTTCTTC.

This clonotype was observed a handful of times. This sequence joins TRBV2 and TRBJ1-2; D gene ambiguous. Per germline, CDR1 SNHLY and CDR2 FYNNEI. Trimming shortened V by 10 bases and J by 4 bases, and 19 bases separated the two germline ends. The CDR3 has 14 amino acids. CDR3 bases: TGTGCCACCTCCTGGGGTTCGGAAAGCTATGGCTACACCTTC. Amino acids: CATSWGSESYGYTF.

This clonotype has only a few counts. The chain couples TRBV9 to TRBJ1-4; TRBD1 might be the D (6 bases). Germline-derived CDR1 and CDR2 are SGDLS and YYNGEE. The CDR3 has 16 amino acids. V lost 4 bases and J lost 8, with 21 bases in between. CDR3 bases: TGTGCCAGCAGCCCCGATCGGTGGGGACACGGGGAAAAACTGTTTTTT. This codes for CASSPDRWGHGEKLFF. Supplemented by reference TRBV9 and TRBJ1-4, the full variable domain reads DSGVTQTPKHLITATGQRVTLRCSPRSGDLSVYWYQQSLDQGLQFLIQYYNGEERAKGNILERFSAQQFPDLHSELNLSSLELGDSALYFCASSPDRWGHGEKLFFGSGTQLSVL.

This chain joins TRBV2 and TRBJ1-5, with D uncertain. The ends were cut back, 7 bases at V and 0 bases at J, with 13 bases in the middle. The germline CDR1 and CDR2 sequences are SNHLY and FYNNEI. This CDR3 is built from 15 residues. The CDR3 nucleotides are TGTGCCAGCAAGAAAGACGCTTATAGCAATCAGCCCCAGCATTTT. It translates to CASKKDAYSNQPQHF. The entire variable domain, with the rest obtained from reference TRBV2 and TRBJ1-5, is as follows: EPEVTQTPSHQVTQMGQEVILRCVPISNHLYFYWYRQILGQKVEFLVSFYNNEISEKSEIFDDQFSVERPDGSNFTLKIRSTKLEDSAMYFCASKKDAYSNQPQHFGDGTRLSIL.

The chain joins TRBV5-1 to TRBJ1-6, with D maybe TRBD1 (6 bases). V lost 4 bases, J lost 3 bases, and 8 bases lay in between. CDR1 is SGHRS and CDR2 is YFSETQ in the germline V gene. This CDR3 contains 14 residues. CDR3: CASSRDNYNSPLHF. The CDR3, as DNA: TGCGCCAGCAGCCGGGACAACTATAATTCACCCCTCCACTTT.

The sample holds many counts of this clonotype. The rearrangement links TRBV6-5 to TRBJ2-1; 10 positions agree with TRBD2. Germline CDR1 reads MNHEY; CDR2 reads SVGAGI. J was trimmed by 2 bases and V by 6 bases; bases with no gene match: 4. This CDR3 has 15 residues. Written as DNA, the CDR3 is TGTGCCAGCAGACGAACTAGCGGGGCCTACAATGAGCAGTTCTTC. Encoded protein: CASRRTSGAYNEQFF.

CDR3 loop: CAGRKSSSYNEQFF. In DNA, the CDR3 is TGTGCCGGTCGGAAGAGTTCCTCCTACAATGAGCAGTTCTTC. The gene calls are TRBV7-9 and TRBJ2-1; D gene uncertain. CDR3 length equals 14 residues. The V and J ends lost 11 bases and 0 bases respectively, with 14 bases between them. Germline values: CDR1 SEHNR, CDR2 FQNEAQ (reference sequence).

The J gene is TRBJ1-1, the V gene TRBV11-2; the D is unclear. The V end was cut by 3 bases, the J end by 1 base, with 6 bases between. CDR3 length equals 13 residues. Per germline, CDR1 SGHAT and CDR2 FQNNGV. The CDR3 coding sequence is TGTGCCAGCAGCTTTTCCCAGAACACTGAAGCTTTCTTT. This gives the protein CASSFSQNTEAFF.

This clonotype was seen repeatedly, ten times or more. V and J are TRBV5-1 and TRBJ2-1; 13 bases fit TRBD2. The CDR3 spans 17 residues. CDR1 SGHRS and CDR2 YFSETQ come from the germline V gene. After removal of 0 bases from V and 8 bases from J, the junction contained 8 bases not matched to a gene. The CDR3 sequence is CASSLVAGTSGDYEQFF. The CDR3 DNA reads TGCGCCAGCAGCTTGGTAGCCGGGACTAGCGGGGACTATGAGCAGTTCTTC.

In this sample, this clonotype turned up many times. The V call is TRBV28, the J call TRBJ2-3, with TRBD2 as a possible D gene (6 bases). The CDR3 is made up of 12 amino acids. The germline V gene has CDR1 MDHEN and CDR2 SYDVKM. V gave up 2 bases and J gave up 14 bases, with 14 bases separating them. This CDR3 reads CASSLPGRDRYF. As DNA, the CDR3 is TGTGCCAGCAGTTTACCCGGGCGGGATCGGTATTTT.

This clonotype has a handful of counts. This chain joins TRBV6-5 and TRBJ2-3; 7 bases align to TRBD1. Per germline, CDR1 MNHEY and CDR2 SVGAGI. V trimming: 2 bases; J trimming: 0 bases; junction bases outside the gene matches: 8. The CDR3 length is 17 residues. This CDR3 reads CASSYDRASSSTDTQYF. The DNA for the CDR3 is TGTGCCAGCAGTTACGACAGGGCATCTTCTAGCACAGATACGCAGTATTTT.

This chain uses TRBV6-5 with TRBJ2-1, with 10 nucleotides matching TRBD2. The CDR3 extends over 15 amino acids. With V trimmed by 6 bases and J by 15 bases, 17 bases remained unmatched. The V gene's germline CDR1 is MNHEY and CDR2 SVGAGI. CDR3: CASRRSLAGALTRFF. CDR3 bases: TGTGCCAGCAGAAGGAGTCTAGCGGGGGCCCTAACACGGTTCTTC.

The chain has TRBV6-6 and TRBJ1-1; 10 nucleotides match TRBD1. Trimming cost V 1 base and J 0 bases; bases outside gene matches: 5. The CDR3 runs to 17 residues. The germline CDR1 and CDR2 sequences are MNHNY and SVGAGI (reference sequence). The CDR3 DNA sequence: TGTGCCAGCAGTTACTATGGACAGGGGGTTATGAACACTGAAGCTTTCTTT. Its translation: CASSYYGQGVMNTEAFF.

This clonotype was observed a few times. The chain links TRBV29-1 to TRBJ2-3; TRBD1 matches at 8 bases. Germline-derived CDR1 and CDR2 are SQVTM and ANQGSEA. V gave up 7 bases and J gave up 6 bases; unmatched junction bases: 6. The CDR3 is 12 residues long. Written as DNA, the CDR3 is TGCAGCGGCCGGACAGGGACGGATACGCAGTATTTT. Translated: CSGRTGTDTQYF.

This clonotype appeared a few times. The rearrangement joins TRBV29-1 to TRBJ2-1; 12 nucleotides agree with TRBD2. The CDR3 is 17 amino acids. V lost 1 base and J lost 9; bases outside the gene matches: 13. Germline CDR1 and CDR2: SQVTM and ANQGSEA. CDR3: CSVEGFETSGGSSEQFF. CDR3 nucleotides: TGCAGCGTTGAAGGATTTGAGACTAGCGGGGGATCCTCTGAGCAGTTCTTC.

The V gene is TRBV7-9, the J gene TRBJ1-6, with D perhaps TRBD1 (5 bases). This CDR3 comprises 13 residues. V was shortened by 1 base and J by 12 bases, with 10 bases between the two germline ends. Germline loops: CDR1 SEHNR, CDR2 FQNEAQ (reference sequence). In nucleotides, the CDR3 is TGTGCCAGCAGCTTAGTGTCCGGGGGACCCCTCCACTTT. Translated: CASSLVSGGPLHF. The full variable domain, with the rest looked up from reference TRBV7-9 and TRBJ1-6, is DTGVSQNPRHKITKRGQNVTFRCDPISEHNRLYWYRQTLGQGPEFLTYFQNEAQLEKSRLLSDRFSAERPKGSFSTLEIQRTEQGDSAMYLCASSLVSGGPLHFGNGTRLTVT.

V is TRBV6-5 and J is TRBJ1-1, with 8 bases identical to TRBD1. V was pared by 0 bases and J by 10 bases, with 4 bases of the junction left unmatched. The CDR3 is 13 amino acids. Germline-derived CDR1 and CDR2 are MNHEY and SVGAGI. This CDR3 reads CASSYSMGQVAFF. Written as DNA, the CDR3 is TGTGCCAGCAGTTACTCGATGGGACAGGTAGCTTTCTTT.

The genes are TRBV10-3 and TRBJ2-5; maybe TRBD1 (6 bases). The V gene lost 0 bases and the J gene lost 1 base, with 12 bases spanning the gap. Germline V CDR1 and CDR2: ENHRY, SYGVKD. The CDR3 totals 16 residues. The CDR3 is CAISESDGGPQETQYF. The CDR3 bases are TGTGCCATCAGTGAGTCTGATGGGGGCCCCCAAGAGACCCAGTACTTC.